This T cell receptor beta chain was obtained from a study of technical replicates of blood from several donors. Assay: immunoSEQ multiplex PCR; the TCRdb copy retains only in-frame clones and omits some. Counted here are approximately 70,000 clones, less than 98% occurring once; the ten biggest clones make up more than 0.25%. The germline gives CDR1 LGHNA, CDR2 YSLEER. Trimming left V 2 bases short and J 4 bases short, with 12 bases between. The CDR3 contains 14 residues. This clonotype was obtained from a human donor in good health. The chain combines TRBV4-3 with TRBJ2-7, with D possibly matching TRBD2 (5 bases). Input material: T cells isolated from PBMCs. Here the CDR3 reads CASSQSGSAYEQYF. In DNA form, the CDR3 reads TGCGCCAGCAGCCAATCGGGGTCGGCATACGAGCAGTACTTC.